This TCR beta chain was recovered during a study of cytomegalovirus exposure and HLA in healthy donors. The PCR ran on 60 Vbeta and 13 Jbeta primers. Sequencing used immunoSEQ multiplex PCR; TCRdb keeps in-frame clones, though not all of them. This table holds 120,000 or so clones, over 15% found once. Germline trimming cut 3 bases from V and 5 bases from J; bases unmatched to any gene: 7. Germline V gene lookup returns CDR1 SEHNR and CDR2 FQNEAQ (reference sequence). The CDR3 is made up of 14 amino acids. Sequences were obtained from PBMCs. The J gene is TRBJ2-7, the V gene TRBV7-9; TRBD1 matches at 7 bases. The receptor was derived from a female donor in good health and CMV-seropositive. The CDR3 DNA follows: TGTGCCAGCAGCTTTCGACAGGGTAAAGACGAGCAGTACTTC. This codes for CASSFRQGKDEQYF.